A selection of T cell receptor beta chains follows, all from one sample in a study of blood T cell repertoires in COVID-19. Assay: immunoSEQ multiplex PCR; the TCRdb copy retains only in-frame clones and omits some. The data show 71,000 or so clones, approximately 87% seen once. Sequencing was done on a sample of peripheral blood. These receptors all come from an elderly man in a cohort sampled during active COVID-19. Each CDR3 is given with its conserved first and last residue. Each record gives: CDR3 DNA, CDR3 protein, D gene, J gene, V gene, clone size. D genes are given only for firm matches. Clone size is given for some rows only: seen once, a few or many times, or a class if the clone is expanded.

CDR3nt: TGTGCCAGCAGTTTCGGCAGGGGCGATGAGCAGTTCTTC
CDR3aa: CASSFGRGDEQFF
d_gene: -
j_gene: TRBJ2-1
v_gene: TRBV27
abundance: -

CDR3nt: TGCAGTGCTAGTCCGGACAGTCGGTCATATGGCTACACCTTC
CDR3aa: CSASPDSRSYGYTF
d_gene: -
j_gene: TRBJ1-2
v_gene: TRBV20-1
abundance: -

CDR3nt: TGCAGCGTTGGACAGGCCGAGAACTATGGCTACACCTTC
CDR3aa: CSVGQAENYGYTF
d_gene: -
j_gene: TRBJ1-2
v_gene: TRBV29-1
abundance: -

CDR3nt: TGTGCCAGCGGAAGAGGGACAGGGGGCACCTATGGCTACACCTTC
CDR3aa: CASGRGTGGTYGYTF
d_gene: TRBD1
j_gene: TRBJ1-2
v_gene: TRBV27
abundance: -

CDR3nt: TGTGCCAGCGATACAGCGGCAGGATTTACCTTAAACTATGGCTACACCTTC
CDR3aa: CASDTAAGFTLNYGYTF
d_gene: -
j_gene: TRBJ1-2
v_gene: TRBV21-1
abundance: once

CDR3nt: TGTGCCAGCTCAATTCCGGGACAGTTCCTCAGCACAGATACGCAGTATTTT
CDR3aa: CASSIPGQFLSTDTQYF
d_gene: TRBD1
j_gene: TRBJ2-3
v_gene: TRBV18
abundance: -

CDR3nt: TGTGCCAGCAGTTACTCGGGCAGCAAGAACACTGAAGCTTTCTTT
CDR3aa: CASSYSGSKNTEAFF
d_gene: -
j_gene: TRBJ1-1
v_gene: TRBV6-6
abundance: few

CDR3nt: TGTGCCAGCAGCGTAACCGAGCGGGGGCGGGGAACAGATACGCAGTATTTT
CDR3aa: CASSVTERGRGTDTQYF
d_gene: TRBD2
j_gene: TRBJ2-3
v_gene: TRBV9
abundance: -

CDR3nt: TGTGCCAGCAGCTTAGCAGGGGGTGGAGATACGCAGTATTTT
CDR3aa: CASSLAGGGDTQYF
d_gene: -
j_gene: TRBJ2-3
v_gene: TRBV7-9
abundance: -

CDR3nt: TGTGCCAGCAGTGATGCCGGACTAAGCACAGATACGCAGTATTTT
CDR3aa: CASSDAGLSTDTQYF
d_gene: -
j_gene: TRBJ2-3
v_gene: TRBV2
abundance: -

CDR3nt: TGTGCCAGCAGCTCCGCAGGGGGCGGACAGCCCCAGCATTTT
CDR3aa: CASSSAGGGQPQHF
d_gene: TRBD1
j_gene: TRBJ1-5
v_gene: TRBV7-9
abundance: few

CDR3nt: TGTGCCAGCAGCGGGGCCACCCCAGATACGCAGTATTTT
CDR3aa: CASSGATPDTQYF
d_gene: -
j_gene: TRBJ2-3
v_gene: TRBV11-3
abundance: once

CDR3nt: TGTGCCAGCAGTCCTCAAGGACAGGGCTCTTCACCCCTCCACTTT
CDR3aa: CASSPQGQGSSPLHF
d_gene: TRBD1
j_gene: TRBJ1-6
v_gene: TRBV2
abundance: -

CDR3nt: TGTGCCAGCAGCCAAGGGGCAGGGTTTGAAAAACTGTTTTTT
CDR3aa: CASSQGAGFEKLFF
d_gene: -
j_gene: TRBJ1-4
v_gene: TRBV3-1/TRBV3-2
abundance: -

CDR3nt: TGTGCCAGCAGCTCCGGACAAAGGAACACTGAAGCTTTCTTT
CDR3aa: CASSSGQRNTEAFF
d_gene: -
j_gene: TRBJ1-1
v_gene: TRBV13
abundance: -

CDR3nt: TGTGCCAGCAGCTTACCCGGGACAGGGGTCGAGCAGTACTTC
CDR3aa: CASSLPGTGVEQYF
d_gene: TRBD1
j_gene: TRBJ2-7
v_gene: TRBV5-6
abundance: -

CDR3nt: TGTGCCAGCAGTCCGGACAGGGGAGAGACCCAGTACTTC
CDR3aa: CASSPDRGETQYF
d_gene: TRBD1
j_gene: TRBJ2-5
v_gene: TRBV6-5
abundance: -

CDR3nt: TGCGCCAGCAGACTTACCTGGACAGGGGAAACTGAAGCTTTCTTT
CDR3aa: CASRLTWTGETEAFF
d_gene: TRBD1
j_gene: TRBJ1-1
v_gene: TRBV5-1
abundance: -

CDR3nt: TGTGCCAGCAGCCGCCATACAGGGGGCGCGGATGGCTACACCTTC
CDR3aa: CASSRHTGGADGYTF
d_gene: TRBD1
j_gene: TRBJ1-2
v_gene: TRBV3-1/TRBV3-2
abundance: -